The 19 T cell receptor beta chains reported below all come from one sample, sequenced in a study of CXCR3-negative and CXCR3-positive naive CD8 T cells. The antigens these receptors bind are not known. The study's findings and limits: Relative to CXCR3-negative naive cells, CXCR3-positive naive cells had more hydrophobic TRB CDR3s.

5' RACE that incorporated UMI labels was used to prepare the TRB cDNA libraries. TCRdb reprocessed the 5' RACE reads; each CDR3 protein has one entry and no DNA is given. This sample's table has some 60,000 distinct CDR3 sequences. The sequenced sample consisted of naive CXCR3+ CD8+ T cells from blood. Specified subset: CD45RO-CCR7+CD27+CD95- naive CD8+ T cells expressing CXCR3 (TNR3+). Source of these receptors: a human donor in good health. Some clones in this sample may be carry-over from other donors' samples.

This CDR3 reads CASSLNPGAAYNEQFF. The chain has TRBV11-3 and TRBJ2-1; the D call of TRBD1 rests on TCRdb alone, since no DNA is present to check it. The CDR3 has 16 residues. The germline gives CDR1 SGHNT, CDR2 YENEEA.

The chain has TRBV27 and TRBJ2-7; the TCRdb call, TRBD1, lacks DNA for checking. CDR1 is MNHEY, CDR2 SMNVEV, per germline (reference sequence). The CDR3 length is 15 residues. The CDR3 spells CASTPSWDLSYEQYF.

This rearrangement joins TRBV28 to TRBJ2-2; TCRdb's D call, TRBD2, is unchecked because there is no DNA. The CDR3 covers 15 residues. Germline V gene data show CDR1 as MDHEN and CDR2 as SYDVKM. CDR3 amino acids: CDSTTSFPNTGELFF.

The V call is TRBV4-3, the J call TRBJ1-6. Per germline, CDR1 LGHNA and CDR2 YSLEER. The CDR3 has 17 residues. The CDR3 is CASSQDVGSSYNSPLHF.

V gene TRBV29-1 combines with J gene TRBJ2-7; the TCRdb D gene call, TRBD1, has no DNA to confirm it. The CDR3 has 13 residues. Germline V gene data show CDR1 as SQVTM and CDR2 as ANQGSEA. CDR3 protein: CSVEAAQGYEQYF.

J is TRBJ1-6 and V is TRBV5-1. This CDR3 has 14 residues. CDR1 is SGHRS, CDR2 YFSETQ, per germline. CDR3 amino acids: CASSYGEGNSPLHF. Combining the CDR3 with reference TRBV5-1 and TRBJ1-6 gives the whole variable domain KAGVTQTPRYLIKTRGQQVTLSCSPISGHRSVSWYQQTPGQGLQFLFEYFSETQRNKGNFPGRFSGRQFSNSRSEMNVSTLELGDSALYLCASSYGEGNSPLHFGNGTRLTVT.

V usage is TRBV9 and J usage is TRBJ2-1; there is no DNA to check the TCRdb D call of TRBD1. CDR1 and CDR2 from the germline V gene are SGDLS and YYNGEE. This CDR3 has 14 amino acids. CDR3 sequence reads: CASAEGASYNEQFF.

V usage is TRBV5-1 and J usage is TRBJ2-7; TCRdb outputs TRBD1, but without DNA this stays unchecked. CDR1 is SGHRS, CDR2 YFSETQ, per germline. This CDR3 spans 15 amino acids. The CDR3 sequence: CASSSGTVSSYEQYF.

The chain combines TRBV15 with TRBJ2-5; TCRdb calls TRBD2, which cannot be checked without DNA. The length of the CDR3 is 16 residues. Germline loops: CDR1 LNHNV, CDR2 YYDKDF (reference sequence). The CDR3 sequence is CATSSTSGGLGQTQYF.

The chain carries TRBV15 and TRBJ1-5; with no DNA, the TCRdb D assignment of TRBD1 cannot be verified. The CDR3 contains 16 residues. Germline V CDR1 and CDR2: LNHNV, YYDKDF (reference sequence). CDR3 amino acids: CATSRGLVSGDQPQHF.

This CDR3 is CASSRQSSSYNEQFF. The V gene is TRBV28, the J gene TRBJ2-1; TCRdb returns TRBD1, unconfirmable since there is no DNA. Germline V gene sequence: CDR1 MDHEN, CDR2 SYDVKM. CDR3 length equals 15 residues.

The chain carries TRBV16 and TRBJ1-5. The CDR3 contains 14 residues. Germline-derived CDR1 and CDR2 are KGHSY and FQNENV. The CDR3 sequence is CASSQGIISQPQHF. Filled out from reference TRBV16 and TRBJ1-5, the complete variable domain reads GEEVAQTPKHLVRGEGQKAKLYCAPIKGHSYVFWYQQVLKNEFKFLISFQNENVFDETGMPKERFSAKCLPNSPCSLEIQATKLEDSAVYFCASSQGIISQPQHFGDGTRLSIL.

The chain employs TRBV7-9 and TRBJ1-1. Germline CDR1 SEHNR, CDR2 FQNEAQ (reference sequence). The CDR3 contains 13 residues. The CDR3 loop reads CASSLVFNTEAFF.

The gene calls are TRBV14 and TRBJ2-7; absent DNA, TCRdb's TRBD1 call cannot be checked. This CDR3 contains 13 residues. Germline-derived CDR1 and CDR2 are SGHDN and FVKESK. The CDR3 loop reads CASRRQGSDEQYF.

The J gene is TRBJ2-7, the V gene TRBV20-1. This CDR3 contains 13 residues. Per germline, CDR1 DFQATT and CDR2 SNEGSKA (reference sequence). The CDR3 sequence: CSARVWGLYEQYF.

The J gene is TRBJ2-3, the V gene TRBV7-2; TCRdb returns TRBD1, unconfirmable since there is no DNA. Germline V lookup: CDR1 SGHTA, CDR2 FQGNSA. The CDR3 length is 15 residues. The chain's CDR3 is CASSLGPGKADTQYF.

V is TRBV6-5 and J is TRBJ2-7; TCRdb lists TRBD1, though no DNA is available to test this call. Germline V lookup: CDR1 MNHEY, CDR2 SVGAGI. The length of the CDR3 is 13 residues. CDR3 amino acids: CASSYSGAYEQYF.

The chain has TRBV12-3 or TRBV12-4 and TRBJ2-1; TCRdb designates TRBD2, a call that cannot be tested without DNA. The CDR3 has 14 residues. CDR3 protein: CATSRLAGYNEQFF.

The chain links TRBV7-2 to TRBJ2-7. The V gene's germline CDR1 is SGHTA and CDR2 FQGNSA. The CDR3 sequence is 12 residues long. This CDR3 reads CASSLVTEEQYF.